This entry lists 4 T cell receptor beta chains sequenced from one sample in a study of metastatic and nonmetastatic thyroid tumors. TCRdb re-called clones from the PCR reads using MiXCR. The sample lists under 55,000 clones; approximately 15% were seen once. Patients had received no treatment of any kind before thyroid surgery. The specimen sequenced was blood. These receptors originate from a female donor with papillary thyroid cancer or a benign thyroid nodule (not recorded which). Some clones in this sample may be carry-over from other donors' samples.

As regards this clone: The junction differs from germline at one of its ends, possibly a read error. The chain is built from TRBV19 and TRBJ1-2; D may be TRBD1 (5 bases). The CDR3 length is 11 residues. Germline V gives CDR1 LNHDA, CDR2 SQIVND (reference sequence). The CDR3 sequence: CSAEGNYVYTF. The DNA for the CDR3 is TGTTCCGCGGAGGGGAACTATGTCTACACCTTC.

The V call is TRBV11-3, the J call TRBJ2-3; tentatively, D is TRBD1 (6 bases). CDR1 is SGHNT and CDR2 is YENEEA in the germline V gene. The CDR3 has 12 residues. Trimming cost V 9 bases and J 3 bases, with 10 bases left between them. The DNA of the CDR3 is TGTGCCAGTTCAGGGGTTACAGATACGCAGTATTTT. Its translation: CASSGVTDTQYF.

On this clone itself: Being one base from a much bigger clone, this may be a read error. The V gene is TRBV29-1, the J gene TRBJ2-7; D possibly corresponds to TRBD2 (6 bases). Trimming removed 4 bases from V and 3 bases from J, with 16 bases in between. Per the germline V gene, CDR1 is SQVTM and CDR2 is ANQGSEA. This CDR3 comprises 14 residues. This CDR3 is CSVVWDFLDYEQYF. The DNA for the CDR3 is TGCAGCGTTGTATGGGACTTCCTGGACTACGAGCAGTACTTC.

This clone was found a few times. A junction boundary mismatches the germline segment, possibly from a read error. In the same sample, other DNA sequences code for this CDR3. J is TRBJ2-1 and V is TRBV12-3 or TRBV12-4, with a weak D call TRBD2 (5 bases). This CDR3 is built from 13 residues. The CDR3: CASTVGLYNEQFF. The CDR3 DNA follows: TGTGCCAGCACCGTTGGACTTTACAATGAGCAATTCTTC.